These 24 T cell receptor beta chains were sequenced from one sample in a study of T-cell reconstitution after alpha-beta-depleted transplantation in children. Preparation of the TCRbeta library involved a method that used unique molecular identifiers. TCRdb itself ran the PCR reads through MiXCR, one entry per CDR3 protein. The table lists about 640,000 distinct CDR3 sequences, 16% of them singletons. The sample here was PBMCs from the stem cell graft donor, taken from the stem cell graft. The receptors come from a human donor who donated a stem cell graft to a child with acute myeloid leukemia.

The V and J genes are TRBV30 and TRBJ1-1; D unresolved. Germline V lookup: CDR1 GTSNPN, CDR2 SVGIG (reference sequence). The V end was cut by 1 base, the J end by 11 bases, with 11 bases between. CDR3 length equals 11 residues. The CDR3 spells CAWSAGPGAFF. Here the CDR3 DNA reads TGTGCCTGGAGTGCCGGGCCGGGGGCTTTCTTT.

There are many counts of this clonotype. The chain uses TRBV15 and TRBJ2-7; 7 positions agree with TRBD1. This CDR3 has 15 amino acids. V gave up 6 bases and J gave up 5 bases; unmatched junction bases: 13. Germline V gene lookup returns CDR1 LNHNV and CDR2 YYDKDF (reference sequence). CDR3 protein: CATSTDRVEDDEQYV. CDR3 nucleotide sequence: TGTGCCACCAGTACCGACAGGGTCGAGGATGACGAGCAGTACGTC.

This clonotype was counted a few times. V and J are TRBV12-3 or TRBV12-4 and TRBJ2-7; D uncertain. V was cut by 5 bases and J by 4 bases, with 12 bases left in between. This CDR3 contains 13 residues. Here the CDR3 reads CASSPAWIYEQYF. In nucleotides, the CDR3 is TGTGCCAGCAGTCCCGCCTGGATATACGAGCAGTACTTC.

This clonotype occurred many times. The chain uses TRBV12-3 or TRBV12-4 and TRBJ1-1; a possible D gene is TRBD1 (6 bases). The CDR3 has 15 amino acids. Trimming removed 2 bases at V and 0 bases at J, with 10 bases between. The CDR3 coding sequence is TGTGCCAGCAGTTTAAGGCAGGGGATGAACACTGAAGCTTTCTTT. Translating it yields CASSLRQGMNTEAFF.

Details on this clonotype: This may arise from a read error, as a much more abundant clone is one base away. The chain links TRBV13 to TRBJ2-4; the D gene is possibly TRBD1 (6 bases). Germline-derived CDR1 and CDR2 are PRHDT and FYEKMQ (reference sequence). The CDR3 runs to 12 residues. The V end lost 5 bases, the J end lost 12 bases, and 14 bases lay between the germline ends. CDR3 nucleotides: TGTGCCAGCAGCCAGGACAGCTACAGTCAGTACTTC. Its protein is CASSQDSYSQYF.

There are many counts of this clonotype. The chain uses TRBV20-1 and TRBJ1-4, with a possible D match to TRBD1 (5 bases). The CDR3 covers 16 residues. Trimming left V 0 bases short and J 8 bases short, with 19 bases between. Germline values: CDR1 DFQATT, CDR2 SNEGSKA (reference sequence). CDR3: CSARDSGRGIREKLFF. CDR3 nucleotide sequence: TGCAGTGCTAGAGATTCGGGGAGGGGAATAAGGGAAAAACTGTTTTTT.

The chain links TRBV5-1 to TRBJ2-2, with D unresolved. Trimming removed 6 bases at V and 4 bases at J, with 7 bases between. This CDR3 contains 12 residues. CDR1 SGHRS and CDR2 YFSETQ come from the germline V gene. CDR3 in DNA: TGCGCCAGCACCTCGGCCACCGGGGAGCTGTTTTTT. Protein product: CASTSATGELFF.

This clonotype was seen at least ten times. V gene TRBV15 combines with J gene TRBJ2-1; D gene unclear. Trimming removed 0 bases at V and 6 bases at J, with 9 bases between. CDR3 length: 14 residues. Germline CDR1 is LNHNV and CDR2 is YYDKDF (reference sequence). CDR3 sequence: CATSRDRGTNEQFF. The CDR3 DNA is TGTGCCACCAGCAGAGATCGAGGCACCAATGAGCAGTTCTTC.

As regards this clonotype: This could be a read error, since a much larger clone is one nucleotide away. The chain recombines TRBV24-1 with TRBJ2-7; D is undetermined. The ends were cut back, 5 bases at V and 3 bases at J, with 13 bases in the middle. Looked up from germline, CDR1 is KGHDR and CDR2 is SFDVKD. This CDR3 comprises 14 residues. CDR3 residues: CATSATGPFYEQYF. DNA for the CDR3: TGTGCCACCAGTGCGACGGGCCCTTTCTACGAGCAGTACTTC.

There are many counts of this clonotype. This chain joins TRBV24-1 and TRBJ2-1; 10 bases are shared with TRBD2. Germline CDR1 reads KGHDR; CDR2 reads SFDVKD. The CDR3 has 14 residues. V lost 7 bases to trimming and J lost 8 bases; unmatched junction nucleotides: 7. The CDR3 coding sequence is TGTGCCACCAGAGAGCGGGGGGGCCTGGATGAGCAGTTCTTC. Translation: CATRERGGLDEQFF.

This clonotype has at least ten counts. The chain recombines TRBV6-5 with TRBJ1-5; the match to TRBD1 covers 8 bases. J gave up 5 bases and V 2 bases, and 5 bases lay outside the gene matches. The CDR3 contains 15 residues. Germline CDR1 and CDR2: MNHEY and SVGAGI. The CDR3 nucleotides read TGTGCCAGCAGTTACATACTACAGGGGGATCAGCCCCAGCATTTT. It codes for CASSYILQGDQPQHF.

CDR3 loop: CASRGLGTGSPDTQYF. CDR3 DNA: TGTGCCAGCAGGGGGCTGGGGACAGGGAGTCCAGATACGCAGTATTTT. The chain uses TRBV12-3 or TRBV12-4 and TRBJ2-3, with TRBD1 matching over 9 bases. The CDR3 sequence is 16 residues long. The J segment lost 4 bases and the V segment lost 6 bases, leaving 11 bases of the junction unmatched.

The rearrangement links TRBV20-1 to TRBJ2-3, with a weak D call TRBD1 (5 bases). The CDR3 loop spans 15 amino acids. Trimming removed 8 bases from V and 2 bases from J, with 20 bases in between. From germline, CDR1 is DFQATT and CDR2 SNEGSKA (reference sequence). CDR3: CSPTDRGHPTDTQYF. CDR3 DNA: TGCAGTCCTACGGACCGAGGACATCCCACAGATACGCAGTATTTT.

This clonotype was seen only a few times. The chain recombines TRBV6-1 with TRBJ2-1; 9 nucleotides align to TRBD2. V trimming: 7 bases; J trimming: 5 bases; junction bases outside the gene matches: 6. Germline lookup yields CDR1 MNHNS and CDR2 SASEGT. The CDR3 runs to 14 residues. The CDR3 nucleotides read TGTGCCAGCACCCCTAGCGGGGTGAACAATGAGCAGTTCTTC. The encoded protein is CASTPSGVNNEQFF.

This clonotype was seen at least ten times. The chain joins TRBV7-2 to TRBJ1-4; no clear D. Trimming shortened V by 5 bases and J by 0 bases, and 10 bases separated the two germline ends. The CDR3 length is 15 residues. The germline gives CDR1 SGHTA, CDR2 FQGNSA. For the CDR3, the DNA is TGTGCCAGCAGCCTCAGCCCTGCAACTAATGAAAAACTGTTTTTT. It is translated as CASSLSPATNEKLFF.

The chain carries TRBV7-3 and TRBJ2-3; 8 nucleotides match TRBD2. The ends lost 4 bases at V and 4 bases at J; junction bases unmatched: 10. The germline CDR1 and CDR2 sequences are SGHTA and FQGTGA. The CDR3 consists of 16 residues. In DNA, the CDR3 is TGTGCCAGCAGCTCCCAAAGCGGGGGATCCCCAGATACGCAGTATTTT. Protein sequence: CASSSQSGGSPDTQYF.

The chain combines TRBV7-3 with TRBJ2-3; 7 bases line up with TRBD2. The CDR3 extends over 13 amino acids. The J segment lost 1 base and the V segment lost 8 bases, leaving 3 bases of the junction unmatched. Germline V gives CDR1 SGHTA, CDR2 FQGTGA. CDR3 nucleotides: TGTGCCAGCTCGACTAGCCGCACAGATACGCAGTATTTT. It translates to CASSTSRTDTQYF.

The chain couples TRBV2 to TRBJ1-5, with D possibly being TRBD1 (5 bases). The CDR3 is 14 residues long. Trimming stripped 4 bases from V and 4 bases from J, with 11 bases between. Looked up from germline, CDR1 is SNHLY and CDR2 is FYNNEI. CDR3 in amino acids: CASSAEGANQPQHF. For the CDR3, the DNA is TGTGCCAGCAGTGCGGAAGGGGCGAATCAGCCCCAGCATTTT.

This clonotype was detected ten times or more. This chain links TRBV7-2 with TRBJ2-5; perhaps D is TRBD1 or TRBD2 (5 bases each). The CDR3 consists of 15 residues. The germline V and J ends were trimmed by 4 bases and 5 bases, with 17 bases remaining between them. Germline CDR1 and CDR2: SGHTA and FQGNSA. CDR3 nucleotide sequence: TGTGCCAGCAGCTATTTTGGGACGGAACGGGAGACCCAGTACTTC. The encoded protein is CASSYFGTERETQYF.

In its sample, this clonotype was seen many times. The chain carries TRBV27 and TRBJ2-5; the D is unclear. The CDR3 runs 13 residues. Germline values: CDR1 MNHEY, CDR2 SMNVEV (reference sequence). V was clipped by 3 bases and J by 1 base, with 6 bases between them. The CDR3 DNA follows: TGTGCCAGCAGTTTCGCAGTCCAAGAGACCCAGTACTTC. Its translation: CASSFAVQETQYF.

The gene calls are TRBV3-1 and TRBJ2-3; D might be TRBD1 (6 bases). CDR1 LGHDT and CDR2 YNNKEL come from the germline V gene (reference sequence). This CDR3 spans 14 amino acids. Trimming removed 0 bases from V and 9 bases from J, with 13 bases in between. The CDR3 sequence is CASSQEMVRGTQYF. The DNA for the CDR3 is TGTGCCAGCAGCCAAGAGATGGTCAGGGGAACGCAGTATTTT.

This clonotype was seen at least ten times. J is TRBJ2-3 and V is TRBV6-4; unclear D gene. V gave up 1 base and J gave up 4 bases, with 6 bases separating them. Germline CDR1 and CDR2: MRHNA and SNTAGT. The CDR3 runs to 13 residues. The CDR3 reads CASSDYGADTQYF. In DNA form, the CDR3 reads TGTGCCAGCAGTGACTATGGGGCAGATACGCAGTATTTT.

The chain carries TRBV9 and TRBJ2-5; 8 nucleotides line up with TRBD2. This CDR3 contains 16 residues. Germline loops: CDR1 SGDLS, CDR2 YYNGEE. J gave up 1 base and V 2 bases, and 7 bases lay outside the gene matches. DNA of the CDR3: TGTGCCAGCAGCGTCGGGCTAGCGGGTCTCCAAGAGACCCAGTACTTC. Residues: CASSVGLAGLQETQYF.

This clonotype was seen ten or more times. The chain joins TRBV15 to TRBJ2-3; D is perhaps TRBD1 or TRBD2 (5 bases each). V was shortened by 5 bases and J by 2 bases, with 11 bases between the two germline ends. The CDR3 consists of 14 residues. Germline assignment: CDR1 LNHNV and CDR2 YYDKDF (reference sequence). The CDR3 sequence is CATSSWDLTDTQYF. The DNA for the CDR3 is TGTGCCACCAGCTCTTGGGACCTCACAGATACGCAGTATTTT.